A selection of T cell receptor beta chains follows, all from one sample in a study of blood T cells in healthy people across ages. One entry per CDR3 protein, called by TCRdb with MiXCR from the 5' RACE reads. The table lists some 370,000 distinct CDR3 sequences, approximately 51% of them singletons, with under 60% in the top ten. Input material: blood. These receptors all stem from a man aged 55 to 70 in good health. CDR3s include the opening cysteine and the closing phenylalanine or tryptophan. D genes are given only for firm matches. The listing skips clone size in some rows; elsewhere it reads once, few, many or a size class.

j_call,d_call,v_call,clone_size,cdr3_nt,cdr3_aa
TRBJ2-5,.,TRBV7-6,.,TGTGCCAGCAGCTCCCACCGGGATAGGCAAGAGTCCCAGTACTTC,CASSSHRDRQESQYF
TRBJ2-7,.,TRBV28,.,TGTGCCAGCAGTCACCGGGACAACGACTACGAGCAGTACTTC,CASSHRDNDYEQYF
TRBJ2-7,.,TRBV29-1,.,TGCTGCGTTAGAGGGGCGGGGGAGCAGTACTTC,CCVRGAGEQYF
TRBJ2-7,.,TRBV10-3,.,TGTGCCATCAGTGAAACGGATTACGAGCAGTACTTC,CAISETDYEQYF
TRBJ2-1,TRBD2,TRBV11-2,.,TGTGCCAGCAGCATACTCTCGGGACTAGCGGGGAACAATGAGCAGTTCTTC,CASSILSGLAGNNEQFF
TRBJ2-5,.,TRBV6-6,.,TGTGCCAGCAGTTACTCGATGGGTCCCCAAGAGACCCAGTACTTC,CASSYSMGPQETQYF
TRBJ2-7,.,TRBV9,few,TGTGCCAGCAGCTTGGAGGGGCAGCCCTCCTACGAGCAGTACTTC,CASSLEGQPSYEQYF
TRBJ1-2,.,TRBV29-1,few,TGCAGCGTTGAAAAGGGGGGTGCTAACTATGGCTACACCTTC,CSVEKGGANYGYTF
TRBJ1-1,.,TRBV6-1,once,TGTGCCAGCAGTGACAGGGCTCTGAACACTGAAGCTTTCTTT,CASSDRALNTEAFF
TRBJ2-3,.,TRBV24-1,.,TGTGCCACCAGTCTCACGGGGTCCACAGATACGCAGTATTTT,CATSLTGSTDTQYF
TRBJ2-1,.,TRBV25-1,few,TGTGCCAGCAGTTCCCCGGACCACCCGGGGGACAATGAGCAGTTCTTC,CASSSPDHPGDNEQFF
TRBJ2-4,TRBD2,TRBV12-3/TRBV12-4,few,TGTGCCAGCAGGCGAGGGGAGGGAGTGTTGGAGCAGTACTTC,CASRRGEGVLEQYF
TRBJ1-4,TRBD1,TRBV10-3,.,TGTGCCACGGGGACAGGGGCAACTAATGAAAAACTGTTTTTT,CATGTGATNEKLFF
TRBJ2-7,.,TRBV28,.,TGTGCCAGCAGTTCCCCAGGGCCAAGCTCCTACGAGCAGTACTTC,CASSSPGPSSYEQYF
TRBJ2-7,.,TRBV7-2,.,TGTGCCAGCAGCCTTTACAGTACCCACGAGCAGTACTTC,CASSLYSTHEQYF
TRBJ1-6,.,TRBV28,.,TGTGCCAGCAGTAGGCCACCTAATTCACCCCTCCACTTT,CASSRPPNSPLHF
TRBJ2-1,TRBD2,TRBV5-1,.,TGCGCCAGCGCCACCCAGGCTAGCGGGACCAATGAGCAGTTCTTC,CASATQASGTNEQFF
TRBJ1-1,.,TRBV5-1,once,TGCGCCAGCAGCTTCGAACAGGGAGAAGCTTTCTTT,CASSFEQGEAFF
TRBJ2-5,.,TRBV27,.,TGTGCCAGCAGTTTAGGGTTCCCGGGGGGCGGGGGTGAGACCCAGTACTTC,CASSLGFPGGGGETQYF
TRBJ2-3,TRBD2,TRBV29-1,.,TGCAGCGTTGGGCGGGGGGTTCGCACAGATACGCAGTATTTT,CSVGRGVRTDTQYF
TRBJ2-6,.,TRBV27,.,TGTGCCAGCAGTCGACAATCTAGCTCTGGGGCCAACGTCCTGACTTTC,CASSRQSSSGANVLTF
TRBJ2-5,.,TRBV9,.,TGTGCCAGCAGCCCACGTTGGAAAGGATTGCAAGAGACCCAGTACTTC,CASSPRWKGLQETQYF
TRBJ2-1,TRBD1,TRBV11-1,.,TGTGCCAGCAGCTTGGAAGGGACAGACAAGCAACAGTTCTTC,CASSLEGTDKQQFF
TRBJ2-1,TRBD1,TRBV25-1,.,TGTGCCAGCAGTGGTTCTCGACAGGGACCGTACAATGAGCAGTTCTTC,CASSGSRQGPYNEQFF
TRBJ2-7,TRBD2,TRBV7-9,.,TGTGCCAGCAGCTTCCCCGCGGGAGGTGGGAAGGGAACTAACGAGCAGTACTTC,CASSFPAGGGKGTNEQYF
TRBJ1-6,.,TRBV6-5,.,TGTGCCAGCAAGAGGGGCAGGGAGGTTGGCTCACCCCCCCACTTT,CASKRGREVGSPPHF
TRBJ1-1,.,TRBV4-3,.,TGCGCCAGCAGCCAAGATCCTTCCCGGCCCAAAGCTTTCTTT,CASSQDPSRPKAFF
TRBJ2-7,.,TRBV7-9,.,TGTGCCAGCAGCCGCGGACAGTCCGCCTACGAGCAGTACTTC,CASSRGQSAYEQYF
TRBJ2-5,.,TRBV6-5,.,TGTGCCAGCAGTCAGGACCAAAGTCGAAAGACCCAGTACTTC,CASSQDQSRKTQYF
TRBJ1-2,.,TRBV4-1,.,TGCGCCAGCAGTACCCCGGCGACAGAAAGGAGCTACACCTTC,CASSTPATERSYTF
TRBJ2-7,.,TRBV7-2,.,TGTGCCAGCAGCTCGGAAGGGGCAGGGCCCTACGAGCAGTACTTC,CASSSEGAGPYEQYF
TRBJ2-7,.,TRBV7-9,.,TGTGCCAGCAGCTTAATGGGGCCGAGTTACGAGCAGTACTTC,CASSLMGPSYEQYF
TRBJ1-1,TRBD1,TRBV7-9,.,TGTGCCAGCAGCTTAGGGGGACAGGGGGCACGTGCTTTCTTT,CASSLGGQGARAFF
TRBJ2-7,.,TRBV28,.,TGTACCAGCAGCGTCCGGGGGTTTTCGAGCGAGCAGTACTTC,CTSSVRGFSSEQYF
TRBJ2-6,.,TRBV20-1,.,TGCAGTGCTAGAGGCGGGTCTGGGGCCAACGTCCTGACTTTC,CSARGGSGANVLTF
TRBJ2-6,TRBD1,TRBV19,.,TGTGCCAGTAGTCCCCCAGGGGGATCGGGGGCCAACGTCCTGACTTTC,CASSPPGGSGANVLTF
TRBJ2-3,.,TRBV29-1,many,TGCAGCGTTGGGGAGTTAGCAGATACGCAGTATTTT,CSVGELADTQYF
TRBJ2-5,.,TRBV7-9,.,TGTGCCAGCAGCCCCCTCTCTGGAGGCGAGACCCAGTACTTC,CASSPLSGGETQYF
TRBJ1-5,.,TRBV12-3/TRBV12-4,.,TGTGCCAGCAGCCCAGACAGTATCAATCAGCCCCAGCATTTT,CASSPDSINQPQHF
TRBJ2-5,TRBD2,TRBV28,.,TGTGCCAGCAGTCCGACTAGCGGGAGGGCCTCTCAATACAATGAGCAGTACTTC,CASSPTSGRASQYNEQYF
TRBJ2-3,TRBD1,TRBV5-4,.,TGTGCCAGCAGCGTGGACAGGGGCAGGGATACGCAGTATTTT,CASSVDRGRDTQYF
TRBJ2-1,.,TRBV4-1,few,TGCGCCAGCAGCCAAATTGGGACAGGCGCGGGGGGGGAGCAGTTCTTC,CASSQIGTGAGGEQFF
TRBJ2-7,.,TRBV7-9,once,TGTGCCAGCGGAGGCCAGGGCTCCTACGAGCAGTACTTC,CASGGQGSYEQYF
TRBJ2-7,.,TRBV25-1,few,TGTGCCAGCAGTGACGATTGGGGATCGTACGAGCAGTACTTC,CASSDDWGSYEQYF
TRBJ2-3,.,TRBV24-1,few,TGTGCCACCAGTGAATTATCCCGTTGGTATTTT,CATSELSRWYF
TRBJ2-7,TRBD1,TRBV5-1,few,TGCGCCAGCAGCGCAAGACAGGGGGCCTCCTACGAGCAGTACTTC,CASSARQGASYEQYF
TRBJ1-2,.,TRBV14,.,TGTGCCAGCAGCCAAGCTTCAAGCTATGGCTACACCTTC,CASSQASSYGYTF
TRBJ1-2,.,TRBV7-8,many,TGTGCCAGCAGCTTAGCCGCGACGGGCCTCTATGGCTACACCTTC,CASSLAATGLYGYTF
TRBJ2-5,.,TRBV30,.,TGTGTCTGGAGTGTTAATAGAATCCAAGAGACCCAGTACTTC,CVWSVNRIQETQYF
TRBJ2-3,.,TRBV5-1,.,TGCGCCAGCAGCTTGGCCTCCCCGAGGATAGATACGCAGTATTTT,CASSLASPRIDTQYF
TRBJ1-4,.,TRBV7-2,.,TGTGCCAGCAGCTTAGAGGGCAGTTCTGTCGGAAAACTGTTTTTT,CASSLEGSSVGKLFF
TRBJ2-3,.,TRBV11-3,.,TGTGCCAGCAGCTTAGATGGGGGGCGGAAAGATACGCAGTATTTT,CASSLDGGRKDTQYF
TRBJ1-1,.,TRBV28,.,TGTGCCAGCAGTTCTGGTACAGTTATTGACACTGAAGCTTTCTTT,CASSSGTVIDTEAFF
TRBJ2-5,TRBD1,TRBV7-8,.,TGTGCCAGCAGCTTAGGGAACAGGGGGCGTCGGGAGACCCAGTACTTC,CASSLGNRGRRETQYF
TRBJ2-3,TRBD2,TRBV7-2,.,TGTGCCAGCAGCCCCCTGGCGGGGACTAGCACAGATACGCGGTATTTT,CASSPLAGTSTDTRYF